This note documents a single T cell receptor (beta chain) sequence. Its antigen is unidentified. TCRdb reprocessed the 5' RACE reads with MiXCR, giving one entry per CDR3 protein. Of about 220,000 distinct CDR3 sequences listed, around 17% are singletons. This record comes from a study of CD8 T cells in ankylosing spondylitis. Points from the study as a whole: There was a TCR beta motif, made of several highly homologous variants, that appeared characteristic of ankylosing spondylitis blood. The authors found the disease-linked clones to be CD8+ and relatively rare in peripheral blood. Reactive arthritis synovial fluid and blood previously showed some of these motif variants. Significantly higher representation of disease-linked clones was reported for matched ankylosing spondylitis synovial fluid.

The length of the CDR3 is 15 residues. V was trimmed by 3 bases and J by 1 base, leaving 13 bases between them. Germline lookup yields CDR1 LGHNA and CDR2 YNFKEQ. The rearrangement joins TRBV4-2 to TRBJ2-7; the D gene is possibly TRBD2 (5 bases). The sequenced sample consisted of blood, either unsorted or a sorted T cell fraction (not recorded which). This TCR was recovered from a male donor with ankylosing spondylitis. In DNA, the CDR3 is TGTGCCAGCAGCCAGGGTGGTGGGAGTTCCTACGAGCAGTACTTC. This translates into CASSQGGGSSYEQYF.